This T cell receptor (beta chain) was observed in a study of T cells in tumors after PD-1 blockade (dated 2019 in TCRdb). Regarding the complete study: Exclusion criteria were prior checkpoint blockade, use of systemic immunosuppressants, or recent radiotherapy or other anti-cancer therapy within 4 weeks. Patients received pembrolizumab 200 mg every 3 weeks or cemiplimab 350 mg every 2 weeks. An average of about 120,000 TCR templates (range about 24,679-280,000) and 35,000 to 45,000 unique clonotypes was obtained for peripheral blood samples. A subset of patients also received ongoing daily vismodegib 150 mg during anti-PD-1 treatment. To compare clonotypes in blood and tumor, bulk TCR sequencing was done on 10 peripheral blood samples taken from roughly 5 patients. Paired single-cell RNA and TCR sequencing was performed on site-matched tumors from BCC or SCC patients before and after anti-PD-1 therapy. RECIST version 1.1 was used to assess clinical response. Results the study describes overall, beyond this receptor: About 41% of tumor TCR clonotypes were found in blood, and some novel exhausted tumor clones appeared in pre-treatment blood, suggesting peripheral recruitment. Where the novel T cell clones came from was not determined, and possible sources could include lymphoid organs or rare unexpanded clones inside the tumor or in the tumor periphery.

The label giving this sample's time point can be read as: before anti-PD-1 therapy. Genomic DNA extracted from tumor biopsies or peripheral blood was used for bulk TCRbeta sequencing, with input ranging from about 600 ng to 6,500 ng. Histologically proven advanced or metastatic basal or squamous cell carcinoma was present in all patients, all of whom were poor candidates for surgical resection. The basal cell carcinoma cohort comprised around eleven patients, of whom roughly 8 had bulk tumor TCR sequencing. To note about this clone: Its specific antigen is unknown. No clone much larger than this one lies a single base away; base qualities are absent.

From its cysteine to its phenylalanine, the CDR3 spans 14 amino acids. CDR3 DNA only is kept here, 42 bases in frame from base 1. Trimming removed 8 bases from V and 6 bases from J, leaving 19 bases between the germline ends. Via the germline V gene, CDR1 is KGHSH and CDR2 LQKENI. Deep TCRbeta sequencing was performed with the immunoSEQ platform. Concerning the study's data processing: For further analysis, only productive rearrangements were exported out of the immunoSEQ Analyzer. T cell phenotypes were assigned to bulk TCRbeta clonotypes by matching the clonotypes to single-cell RNA+TCR-seq clones with the same TCRbeta sequence. Using bulk TCR sequencing data, clone enrichment in tumor was calculated by dividing a clone's tumor frequency by the same clone's PBMC frequency. TCRs were sorted with GLIPH into specificity groups, meaning clusters of distinct TCRs that share CDR3 motifs and likely recognize common antigens. Sourced from immuneACCESS, this table was stored by TCRdb with only in-frame sequences that have V and J called. A share of the clones is absent; for the studies checked, an unresolved V gene accounts for under half, and the remainder has no known explanation. V, J and clone size are taken as reported in that table, and D and trimming were inferred from the DNA itself. Present in this sample are around 60,000 clones, around four fifths of which were seen just once. In total, the top ten clones hold around an eighth of the sample.

The chain is assembled from TRBV18 and TRBJ1-2; the D gene is perhaps TRBD1, on 5 matching bases. Source: PBMCs, taken before anti-PD-1 treatment. This receptor was taken from a human donor with basal cell carcinoma. The encoded CDR3 is CASARDSGEDGYTF. The DNA is TGTGCCAGCGCCCGGGACTCCGGGGAAGATGGCTACACCTTC.